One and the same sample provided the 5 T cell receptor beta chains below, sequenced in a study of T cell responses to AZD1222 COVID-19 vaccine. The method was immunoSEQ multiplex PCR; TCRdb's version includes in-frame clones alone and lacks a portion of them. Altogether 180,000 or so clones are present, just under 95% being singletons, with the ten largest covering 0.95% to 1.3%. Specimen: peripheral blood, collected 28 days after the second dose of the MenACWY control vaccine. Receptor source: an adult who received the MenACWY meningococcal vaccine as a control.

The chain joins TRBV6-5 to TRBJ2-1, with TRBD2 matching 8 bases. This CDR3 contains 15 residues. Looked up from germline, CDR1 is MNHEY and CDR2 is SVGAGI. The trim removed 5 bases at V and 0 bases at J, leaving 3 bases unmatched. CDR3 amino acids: CASSRSGSSYNEQFF. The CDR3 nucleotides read TGTGCCAGCAGTCGGAGCGGGAGCTCCTACAATGAGCAGTTCTTC.

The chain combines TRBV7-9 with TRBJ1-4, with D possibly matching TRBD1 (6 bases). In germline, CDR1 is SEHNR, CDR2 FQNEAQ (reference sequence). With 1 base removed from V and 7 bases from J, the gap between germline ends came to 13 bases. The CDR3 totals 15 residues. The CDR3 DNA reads TGTGCCAGCAGCTTAGGTTCCAGGGGAAGTGAAAAACTGTTTTTT. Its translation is CASSLGSRGSEKLFF.

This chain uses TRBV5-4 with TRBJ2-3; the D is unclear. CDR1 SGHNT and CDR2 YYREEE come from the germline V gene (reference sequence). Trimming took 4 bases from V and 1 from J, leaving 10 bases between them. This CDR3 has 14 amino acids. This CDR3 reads CASSPSEGTDTQYF. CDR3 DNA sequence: TGTGCCAGCAGCCCCAGCGAGGGCACAGATACGCAGTATTTT.

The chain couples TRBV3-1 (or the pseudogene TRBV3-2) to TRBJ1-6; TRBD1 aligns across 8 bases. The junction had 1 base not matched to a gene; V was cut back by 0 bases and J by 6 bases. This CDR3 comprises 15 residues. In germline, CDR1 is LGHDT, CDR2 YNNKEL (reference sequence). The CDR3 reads CASSQEGQANSPLHF. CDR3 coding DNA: TGTGCCAGCAGCCAAGAGGGACAGGCTAATTCACCCCTCCACTTT.

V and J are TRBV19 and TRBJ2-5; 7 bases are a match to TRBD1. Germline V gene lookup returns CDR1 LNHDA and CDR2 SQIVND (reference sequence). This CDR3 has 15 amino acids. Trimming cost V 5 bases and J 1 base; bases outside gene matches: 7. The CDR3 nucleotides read TGTGCCAGTAGTCCCCGGACAGGACCCCAAGAGACCCAGTACTTC. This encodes CASSPRTGPQETQYF.